Shown below are 4 T cell receptor beta chains from a single sample sequenced in a study of blood T cell repertoires in COVID-19. The method was immunoSEQ multiplex PCR; TCRdb's version includes in-frame clones alone and lacks a portion of them. Of about 330,000 clones listed, around 80% are singletons. The specimen sequenced was peripheral blood. The origin of the receptors is a woman aged 50 to 60 with acute or convalescent COVID-19.

The chain is built from TRBV10-1 and TRBJ1-1, with 7 bases fitting TRBD1. This CDR3 comprises 13 residues. Germline V lookup: CDR1 WNHNN, CDR2 SYGVQD (reference sequence). Unmatched junction bases numbered 3, after V lost 7 bases and J lost 1 base. CDR3 residues: CASTRTGNTEAFF. The CDR3 nucleotides read TGCGCCAGCACCAGGACAGGGAACACTGAAGCTTTCTTT.

This sequence joins TRBV6-6 and TRBJ1-6, with TRBD1 matching over 7 bases. Looked up from germline, CDR1 is MNHNY and CDR2 is SVGAGI (reference sequence). With 5 bases clipped from V and 7 bases from J, the junction kept 5 bases outside the gene matches. The CDR3 loop spans 14 amino acids. In nucleotides, the CDR3 is TGTGCCAGCAGTGCAGGGACAGTCAATTCACCCCTCCACTTT. The encoded protein is CASSAGTVNSPLHF.

J is TRBJ1-1 and V is TRBV3-1 (or the pseudogene TRBV3-2); a possible D gene is TRBD1 (5 bases). The germline V gene encodes CDR1 LGHDT and CDR2 YNNKEL (reference sequence). The CDR3 loop spans 14 amino acids. V lost 1 base and J 5 bases, leaving 11 bases between the germline ends. For the CDR3, the DNA is TGTGCCAGCAGCCAAGTCCAGGGAGGAACTGAAGCTTTCTTT. Its translation is CASSQVQGGTEAFF.

The chain joins TRBV9 to TRBJ2-7; 7 bases map to TRBD1. Germline lookup yields CDR1 SGDLS and CDR2 YYNGEE. The CDR3 loop spans 15 amino acids. Trimming removed 4 bases from V and 5 bases from J; junction bases left unmatched: 12. The CDR3 DNA sequence: TGTGCCAGCAGCCCTACCGGGACAGCCGTAGACGAGCAGTACTTC. This codes for CASSPTGTAVDEQYF.